This T cell receptor beta chain derives from a study of blood T cell repertoires in COVID-19. Unmatched junction bases numbered 10, after V lost 2 bases and J lost 0 bases. The germline CDR1 and CDR2 sequences are SEHNR and FQNEAQ (reference sequence). The CDR3 totals 19 residues. TCRdb's copy holds only in-frame clones and misses some; the assay was immunoSEQ multiplex PCR. The sample holds roughly 150,000 clones, 90% seen once. This clone was picked up a small number of times. This TCR came from a man in his fifties or sixties with active or convalescent COVID-19. The chain carries TRBV7-9 and TRBJ1-4; 9 bases line up with TRBD1. Specimen: peripheral blood. The CDR3 DNA reads TGTGCCAGCAGCTTACAAACCTCGGGACAGGGATCAACTAATGAAAAACTGTTTTTT. Protein sequence: CASSLQTSGQGSTNEKLFF.